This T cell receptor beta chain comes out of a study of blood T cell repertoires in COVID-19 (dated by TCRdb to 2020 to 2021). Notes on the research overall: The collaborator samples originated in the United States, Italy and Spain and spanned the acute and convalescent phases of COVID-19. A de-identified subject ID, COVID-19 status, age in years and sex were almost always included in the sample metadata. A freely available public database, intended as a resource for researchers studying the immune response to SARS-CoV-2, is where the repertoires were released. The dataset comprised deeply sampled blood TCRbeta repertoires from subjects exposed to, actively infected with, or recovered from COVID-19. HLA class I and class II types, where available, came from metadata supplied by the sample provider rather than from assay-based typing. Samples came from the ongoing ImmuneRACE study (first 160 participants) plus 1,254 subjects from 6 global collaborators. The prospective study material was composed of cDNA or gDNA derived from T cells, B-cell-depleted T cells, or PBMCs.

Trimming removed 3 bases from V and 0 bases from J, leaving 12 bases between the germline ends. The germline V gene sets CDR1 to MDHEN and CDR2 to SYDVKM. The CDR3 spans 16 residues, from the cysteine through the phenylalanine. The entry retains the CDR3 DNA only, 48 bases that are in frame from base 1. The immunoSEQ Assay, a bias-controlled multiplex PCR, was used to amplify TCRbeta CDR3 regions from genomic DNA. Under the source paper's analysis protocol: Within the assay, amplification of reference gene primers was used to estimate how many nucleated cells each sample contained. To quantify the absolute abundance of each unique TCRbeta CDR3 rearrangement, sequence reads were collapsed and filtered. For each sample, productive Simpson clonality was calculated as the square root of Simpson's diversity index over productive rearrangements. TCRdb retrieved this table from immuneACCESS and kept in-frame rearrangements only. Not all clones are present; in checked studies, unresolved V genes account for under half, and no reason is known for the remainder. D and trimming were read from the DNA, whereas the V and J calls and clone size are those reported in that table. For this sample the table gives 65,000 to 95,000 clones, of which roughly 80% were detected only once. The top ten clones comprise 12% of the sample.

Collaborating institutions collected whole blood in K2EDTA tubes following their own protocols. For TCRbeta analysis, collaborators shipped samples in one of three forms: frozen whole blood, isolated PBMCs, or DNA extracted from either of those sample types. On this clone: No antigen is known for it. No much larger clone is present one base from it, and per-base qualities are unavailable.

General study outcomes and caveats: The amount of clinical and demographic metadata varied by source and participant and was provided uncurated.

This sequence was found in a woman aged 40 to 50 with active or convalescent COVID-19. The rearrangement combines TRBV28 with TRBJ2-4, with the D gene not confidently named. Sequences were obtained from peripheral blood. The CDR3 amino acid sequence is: CASSFGLYLAKNIQYF. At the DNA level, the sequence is TGTGCCAGCAGTTTCGGTCTTTACTTAGCCAAAAACATTCAGTACTTC.